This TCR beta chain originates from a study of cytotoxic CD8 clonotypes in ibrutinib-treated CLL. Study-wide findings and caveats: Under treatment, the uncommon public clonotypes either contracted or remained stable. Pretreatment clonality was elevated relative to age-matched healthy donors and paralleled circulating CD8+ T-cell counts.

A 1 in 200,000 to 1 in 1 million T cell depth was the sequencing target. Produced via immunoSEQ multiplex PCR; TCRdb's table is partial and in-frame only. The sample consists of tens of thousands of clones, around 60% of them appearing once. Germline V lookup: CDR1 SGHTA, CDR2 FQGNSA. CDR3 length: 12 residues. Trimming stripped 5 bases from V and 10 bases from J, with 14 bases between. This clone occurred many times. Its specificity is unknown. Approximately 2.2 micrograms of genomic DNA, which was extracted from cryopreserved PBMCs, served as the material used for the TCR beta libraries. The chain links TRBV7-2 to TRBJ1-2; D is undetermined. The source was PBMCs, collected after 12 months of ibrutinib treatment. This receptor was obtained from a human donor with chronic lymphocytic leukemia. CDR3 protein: CASSLQAQYYTF. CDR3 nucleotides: TGTGCCAGCAGCCTCCAGGCGCAGTACTACACCTTC.